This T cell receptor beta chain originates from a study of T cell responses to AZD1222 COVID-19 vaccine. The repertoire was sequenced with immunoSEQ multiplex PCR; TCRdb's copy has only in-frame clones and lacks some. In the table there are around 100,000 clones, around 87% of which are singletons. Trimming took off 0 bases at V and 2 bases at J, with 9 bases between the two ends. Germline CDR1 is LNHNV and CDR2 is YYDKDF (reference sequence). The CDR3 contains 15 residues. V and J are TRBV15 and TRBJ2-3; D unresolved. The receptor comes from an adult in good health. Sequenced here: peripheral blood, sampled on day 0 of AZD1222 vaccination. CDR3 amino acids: CATSRDLTITDTQYF. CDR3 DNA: TGTGCCACCAGCAGAGATCTGACCATCACAGATACGCAGTATTTT.